This TCR beta chain was recorded in a study of cytomegalovirus exposure and HLA in healthy donors (dated by TCRdb to the late 2010s). Notes on the research overall: According to an earlier analysis of 450 to 650 of the donors, about 179 million T cells yielded some 110 million unique TCR beta sequences and around 300 Gb of sequence data. The study profiled the T cell repertoires of more than 500 subjects by immunosequencing and related them to cytomegalovirus serostatus. High-throughput TCR immunosequencing, statistical association of individual TCRs with disease status, and machine learning were combined to predict cytomegalovirus infection status. Of the roughly 430 genotyped donors, approximately 83% fell in the genetic ancestry cluster associated with self-reported Caucasian donors. Four or five DR-DQ haplotypes were treated as single units for association and clustering because of strong linkage in the cohort. An early release covering roughly 600 HLA-typed donors comprised 250 to 350 gigabases of sequencing data and approximately 85 million unique TCR sequences. Typing coverage varied by locus: about 620-630 donors for A, B, C, DRB1 and DQB1; more than 500 for DQA1; more than 600 for DPA1; fewer than 480 for DPB1. Along with the roughly 700-subject first cohort, a separate validation cohort of roughly 110 different subjects was used. The aim of the study was to test whether cataloging public T cell receptors could identify signatures of past pathogen exposure. Rather than using new phenotypic data, the later analysis identified candidate immune exposures from TCR beta sequences and from how often those sequences occurred across donors. Donor age, sex, ethnicity and CMV serostatus were collected together with the repertoire data. Every repertoire in the discovery cohort had been generated on one and the same sequencing platform. On average, about 240,000 unique TCR beta nucleotide sequences were sequenced per donor among a few hundred genotyped donors of the cohort, with 15% to 20% of those sequences being non-productive. HLA typing covered class I and class II loci at four-digit resolution. To decide whether each TCR beta V gene segment behaved as functional or pseudogenic, an earlier analysis of 587 of the donors relied on high-throughput TCR beta sequencing. A later genetic analysis took genome-wide SNP genotypes for about 65% of the 666 donors and used that subset as a discovery cohort. A later analysis re-examined previously published TCR beta repertoires from more than 550 donors and added high-resolution HLA genotyping to investigate patterns of TCR occurrence. Overall study results and their limits: For the cohort, immune exposure information was limited to CMV serostatus. A later analysis associated about 18,000 TCR beta sequences with specific HLA alleles at a false discovery rate of 0.05. In a later analysis, the rate of TCR association differed among HLA loci, with DRB1 alleles having the most associated TCRs and HLA-C alleles having the fewest. The authors suggested that the approach could potentially be extended to other disease states and immunological phenotypes. A total of roughly 160 TCR beta chains were listed by the study as associated with cytomegalovirus. According to a later analysis, parvovirus B19, influenza, CMV and Epstein-Barr virus appeared linked to several top co-occurrence clusters. A further reported finding was that TCR beta sequences accurately predicted the HLA-A and HLA-B alleles for most subjects in the first cohort. The classifier was reported to diagnose cytomegalovirus status with high specificity and sensitivity in both the original cohort and the validation cohort. This cohort had only TCR beta chains sequenced, and the lack of alpha or paired-chain data limited which features could be detected. An association between a missense DCLRE1C variant and V-gene and J-gene trimming of TCR beta chains was found in a later genetic analysis and replicated in an independent cohort. In an earlier analysis of some 550 of the donors, most TCR beta V segments were observed in productive rearrangements about 87% or about 30% of the time, broadly matching IMGT annotations. In a later analysis, HLA-associated TCR beta chains showed more clonal expansion and lower generation probabilities than non-associated chains that were equally common. According to a later analysis, most CMV-associated TCR beta chains appeared to be HLA-restricted, and the HLA associations seemed to be driven largely by CMV exposure. Assigning TCR associations to individual alleles was difficult when HLA alleles, especially DR and DQ, strongly co-occurred. Most TCR sequences were seen in very few donors, while some public TCRs were found in many individuals. Correlated functional status among segregating V segments might reflect linkage disequilibrium, but an unknown experimental factor could not be ruled out. A few of the identified cytomegalovirus-associated TCR beta chains were confirmed in vitro to be specific for cytomegalovirus antigens. Presence/absence analyses assumed roughly uniform sequencing depth across donors, an assumption that may not hold. Because counts were too low, seventeen rarely observed V segments, including chromosome 9 orphons, were left out of the earlier analysis of a few hundred of the donors. A group of highly shared sequence variants was considered likely to be a technical artifact of the sequencing pipeline. Because some donors lacked HLA typing at each locus, the association tests relied only on the typed subset. A later genetic analysis reported fewer N-insertions in productive TCRs among donors in an Asian-associated ancestry cluster than the roughly 690-donor mean. Some IMGT-functional V segments, including TRBV6-2 and TRBV6-3, could not be told apart with the 87-base-pair reads, so those segments were excluded.

The library was generated by the immunoSEQ multiplex PCR assay. The multiplex PCR relied on a mix of 60 forward primers for TCR Vbeta segments and 13 reverse primers for TCR Jbeta segments. A multiplex PCR assay on genomic DNA amplified the CDR3 region of rearranged TCR beta genes. The Illumina HiSeq System was used to sequence the amplified TCR beta libraries as 87-base-pair reads. In the authors' own workflow: Across the 500 to 850 repertoires, a later analysis counted tens of millions of unique TCR beta chains, around 11 million of which were shared by at least two donors. Raw reads were error-corrected and collapsed into unique sequences by a nearest-neighbor algorithm in which closely related sequences were merged to remove PCR and sequencing errors. Alignment of CDR3 sequences to IMGT reference sequences was used to assign V, D and J gene segments. For a sequence to be retained, at least a six-nucleotide match to both a V gene segment and a J gene segment was required. A rearrangement was called productive if the CDR3 had no stop codons and remained in frame with V and J, and every other rearrangement was called non-productive. Following IMGT convention, CDR3 was defined as the stretch from the second conserved V-encoded cysteine up to the conserved J-encoded phenylalanine. The earlier analysis of about 560 of the donors excluded any sequence lacking an unambiguous match to a single V gene segment. An earlier analysis of almost 600 of the donors classified V segments as functional when productive rearrangements were above 56.7% and as segregating when the standard deviation between donors was above 5%. A statistical classification framework was built to diagnose cytomegalovirus status from the catalog of TCR beta chain sequences. In a later analysis, TCR nucleotide sequences were compared against IMGT/GENE-DB human TR gene sequences so that V and J genes could be assigned. The TCRdist pipeline was used in a later analysis to assign CDR3 sequences and most-parsimonious VDJ recombination scenarios. In a later analysis, each TCR beta chain was defined by its CDR3 amino acid sequence together with its V-gene family, and reads lacking a unique V-gene family were excluded. In a later analysis, several hundred highly shared, low-generation-probability nucleotide sequences were removed to address suspected cross-contamination and a sequencing artifact. For each public chain, a later analysis derived a clonal expansion index from normalized ranks of inferred template counts within each repertoire. A later analysis computed generation probabilities with a VDJ recombination model fitted to out-of-frame rearrangements, and checked the results against IGoR. In a later analysis, TCR-TCR, TCR-HLA and TCR-CMV co-occurrence was scored with hypergeometric tests, and a repertoire-size bias correction was applied to TCR pairs. In a later analysis, false discovery rates were estimated by permuting HLA or CMV assignments 20 times. A later analysis grouped co-occurring TCRs with DBSCAN, adding TCRdist sequence similarity when clustering within HLA-allele-positive subsets. Co-occurrence clustering excluded repertoires with fewer than 30,000 or more than 120,000 public chains, plus five with anomalous nucleotide sharing. The clones in this table, taken by TCRdb from immuneACCESS, are in-frame only. Not every clone is retained; where verified, under half of the shortfall comes from an unresolved V gene, and the cause of the rest is unknown. V, J and clone size reflect that table, while D and trimming were determined from the DNA. Across this sample there are roughly 71,000 clones, with around 70% seen only once. The top ten clonotypes cover more than 9.5% of the sample.

The cohort was made up of 500 to 800 healthy bone marrow donors. Cohort members were all nominally healthy when sampled, although unrecorded immune exposures were likely present. Of the approximately 620 cohort members, more than 250 had a positive CMV serostatus and just over 350 had a negative one, while no CMV serostatus was recorded for the donor. Every donor gave a peripheral blood sample, and the peripheral blood mononuclear cells from that sample were used for TCR beta sequencing. The Qiagen DNeasy Blood Extraction Kit was used to extract genomic DNA from the blood cell samples. For this clone: Its antigen is unknown. No per-base quality is available; no much larger clone lies one base away.

V loses 4 bases of germline sequence and J loses 3 bases, and the interval between the two ends is 13 bases. The CDR3 holds 13 amino acids from the cysteine to the phenylalanine. Only the CDR3 part of the read is kept: 39 bases, read in frame from the first base. CDR1 GTSNPN and CDR2 SVGIG were looked up in the germline V gene (reference sequence). Material for sequencing was PBMCs. The source is a human donor in good health. The rearranged segments are TRBV30 and TRBJ2-7; the D gene is perhaps TRBD2, from 6 matching bases. The base sequence is TGTGCCTGGATGGGGGACTGGGTCTACGAGCAGTACTTC. It specifies CAWMGDWVYEQYF. Supplemented by the reference TRBV30 and TRBJ2-7 proteins around the CDR3, the complete variable domain is SQTIHQWPATLVQPVGSPLSLECTVEGTSNPNLYWYRQAAGRGLQLLFYSVGIGQISSEVPQNLSASRPQDRQFILSSKKLLLSDSGFYLCAWMGDWVYEQYFGPGTRLTVT.